This T cell receptor beta chain was profiled in a study of shared clonotypes between healthy human individuals. A deep-level run was used for the assay. Sorted-subset replicate PCR reactions contained 150 to 200 ng DNA, corresponding to some 30,000 T cell genomes. Sequencing used immunoSEQ multiplex PCR; TCRdb keeps in-frame clones, though not all of them. The table lists approximately 810,000 clones, roughly 92% of them singletons, with under 30% in the top ten. Only CD45RO-negative cells positively selected for CCR7 counted as naive CD8 cells, so terminally differentiated effector memory CD45RA+ cells were excluded. Turning to this clone: Its antigen remains unknown.

Study-level results: Among non-shared clonotypes, generation probabilities were lower than among those shared by all four donors. A generally larger estimated richness was seen in naive subsets than in memory subsets.

CDR1 and CDR2 from the germline V gene are SGHVS and FQNEAQ. The length of the CDR3 is 19 residues. With V trimmed by 1 base and J by 2 bases, 16 bases remained unmatched. The TCR sequence derives from a man aged 30 to 45 in good health. The sequenced material came from naive CD8+ T cells sorted from blood. The V and J genes are TRBV7-8 and TRBJ2-7, with 8 positions matching TRBD2. Here the CDR3 reads CASSLVGGVRAGEAYEQYF. DNA of the CDR3: TGTGCCAGCAGCTTAGTGGGGGGAGTTCGAGCGGGAGAAGCCTACGAGCAGTACTTC. Supplemented by reference TRBV7-8 and TRBJ2-7, the full variable domain reads GAGVSQSPRYKVAKRGQDVALRCDPISGHVSLFWYQQALGQGPEFLTYFQNEAQLDKSGLPSDRFFAERPEGSVSTLKIQRTQQEDSAVYLCASSLVGGVRAGEAYEQYFGPGTRLTVT.